At least ten counts were recorded for the clone carrying this T cell receptor (beta chain). One end of the junction varies from germline; a read error may be responsible. Germline V CDR1 and CDR2: SEHNR, FQNEAQ (reference sequence). The CDR3 has 13 amino acids. Time point denoted: after trial treatment. The treatment denotes: LDRT plus nivolumab, ipilimumab, low-dose cyclophosphamide and aspirin (RACIN trial). The treatment that donors received included nivolumab, ipilimumab, aspirin, low-dose cyclophosphamide and low-dose radiotherapy. The data were obtained in a study of low-dose radiotherapy and immunotherapy resistance in tumors. Study information: Cohort 2 patients were irradiated with 1 Gy every two weeks, reaching 13 Gy over 26 weeks.

TRAV- and TRBV-specific primers were used for first-strand cDNA, which covered alpha and beta chains. A constant-region primer paired with the V-primer adapter amplified TCRs over about 19 PCR cycles. A single record per CDR3 protein comes from TCRdb applying MiXCR to the reads. The data show some 100,000 distinct CDR3 sequences, with roughly 20% seen just once and roughly 3.9% held by the top ten. This TCR came from a male donor with prostate cancer. The chain links TRBV7-9 to TRBJ1-2; D may be TRBD1 (6 bases). Sample: PBMCs, taken after low-dose radiotherapy plus immunotherapy. Written as DNA, the CDR3 is TGTGCCAGCAGCTCCCGGGACACCCCCCAGTATCGCTTC. Residues: CASSSRDTPQYRF.